The present T cell receptor (beta chain) was sequenced within a study of cytomegalovirus exposure and HLA in healthy donors. Trimming removed 6 bases from V and 7 bases from J, with 12 bases in between. The CDR3 loop spans 13 amino acids. Germline CDR1 is SNHLY and CDR2 is FYNNEI. General study points: Serostatus for CMV was the only available immune exposure information. Later analysis identified 15,000 to 20,000 TCR beta sequences associated with HLA alleles, using a false discovery rate threshold of 0.05. One variant, a missense change in DCLRE1C, was linked in a later analysis to TCR beta V- and J-gene trimming.

In regard to this clone: Its target is not known.

The PCR was carried out with 60 Vbeta primers and 13 Jbeta primers. Clones were sequenced by immunoSEQ multiplex PCR, and TCRdb holds only the in-frame ones, with some missing. Of 130,000 or so clones in the sample, about four fifths were seen once. The donors gave bone marrow, and they were healthy. This TCR was recovered from a male donor in good health and CMV-seronegative. The rearrangement joins TRBV2 to TRBJ2-2; tentatively, D is TRBD1 (5 bases). Sequenced input: PBMCs. The DNA of the CDR3 is TGTGCCAGCAGCGACAGAAGCTTCGGGGAGCTGTTTTTT. It codes for CASSDRSFGELFF.